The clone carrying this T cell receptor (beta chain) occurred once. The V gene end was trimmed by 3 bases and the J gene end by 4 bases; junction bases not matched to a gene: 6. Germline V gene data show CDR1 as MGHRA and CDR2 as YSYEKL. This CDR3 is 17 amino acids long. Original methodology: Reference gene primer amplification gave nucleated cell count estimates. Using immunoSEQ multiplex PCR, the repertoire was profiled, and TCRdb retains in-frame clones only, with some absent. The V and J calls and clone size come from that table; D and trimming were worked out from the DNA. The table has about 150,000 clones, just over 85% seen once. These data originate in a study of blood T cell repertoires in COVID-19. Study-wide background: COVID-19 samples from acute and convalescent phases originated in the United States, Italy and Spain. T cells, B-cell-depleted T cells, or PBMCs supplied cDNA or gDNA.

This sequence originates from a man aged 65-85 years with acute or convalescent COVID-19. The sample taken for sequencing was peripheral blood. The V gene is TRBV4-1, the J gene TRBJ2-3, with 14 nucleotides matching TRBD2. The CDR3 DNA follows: TGCGCCAGCAGCCAGCCCCGGACTAGCGGGAGGTCAGATACGCAGTATTTT. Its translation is CASSQPRTSGRSDTQYF.